The 13 T cell receptor beta chains below were found in one sample sequenced in a study of PD-L1 blockade in urothelial cancer. The protocol was immunoSEQ multiplex PCR, while the TCRdb copy is restricted to in-frame clones and leaves out a portion. The table has about 25,000 clones, 84% seen once. The input for sequencing was PBMCs, taken around atezolizumab (anti-PD-L1) treatment. These receptors originate from a man between 70 and 80 years old with urothelial cancer.

The rearrangement uses TRBV10-1 and TRBJ2-3; D unclear. The V end was cut by 6 bases, the J end by 4 bases, with 11 bases between. This CDR3 spans 13 amino acids. The germline CDR1 and CDR2 sequences are WNHNN and SYGVQD (reference sequence). The CDR3 is CASSAALSDTQYF. CDR3 coding DNA: TGCGCCAGCAGCGCGGCCCTTTCAGATACGCAGTATTTT.

The V gene is TRBV9, the J gene TRBJ2-7; D may be TRBD1 (6 bases). Per the germline V gene, CDR1 is SGDLS and CDR2 is YYNGEE. V lost 4 bases to trimming and J lost 4 bases, with 15 bases between them. The CDR3 consists of 14 residues. CDR3 DNA: TGTGCCAGCAGCCCCCGGGACACCGATTACGAGCAGTACTTC. Residues: CASSPRDTDYEQYF.

This clone was recorded a few times. The rearrangement uses TRBV11-3 and TRBJ2-5; D uncertain. This CDR3 comprises 13 residues. CDR1 SGHNT and CDR2 YENEEA come from the germline V gene. V lost 5 bases and J lost 2, with 9 bases in between. In DNA form, the CDR3 reads TGTGCCAGCAGCCTCGACGGGCAAGAGACCCAGTACTTC. Its protein product is CASSLDGQETQYF.

V and J are TRBV28 and TRBJ2-1; 15 nucleotides line up with TRBD2. The CDR3 is 15 residues long. Germline CDR1 is MDHEN and CDR2 is SYDVKM. J lost 8 bases, V lost 4 bases, and 3 bases had no gene match. The CDR3 DNA is TGTGCCAGCAGTTGGACTAGCGGGAGGGGCTATGAGCAGTTCTTC. This translates into CASSWTSGRGYEQFF. Supplemented by reference TRBV28 and TRBJ2-1, the full variable domain reads DVKVTQSSRYLVKRTGEKVFLECVQDMDHENMFWYRQDPGLGLRLIYFSYDVKMKEKGDIPEGYSVSREKKERFSLILESASTNQTSMYLCASSWTSGRGYEQFFGPGTRLTVL.

The rearrangement links TRBV6-6 to TRBJ2-5; tentative D call: TRBD2 (5 bases). Germline CDR1 and CDR2: MNHNY and SVGAGI (reference sequence). This CDR3 comprises 15 residues. Trimming removed 5 bases from V and 4 bases from J, with 17 bases in between. This chain's CDR3 is CASSPPEGVLETQYF. The DNA of the CDR3 is TGTGCCAGCAGTCCGCCCGAGGGAGTATTAGAGACCCAGTACTTC.

This clone was counted a single time. The V call is TRBV19, the J call TRBJ1-1; 7 bases match TRBD1. Trimming took 3 bases from V and 1 from J; bases not matched to a gene: 2. The germline V gene encodes CDR1 LNHDA and CDR2 SQIVND (reference sequence). CDR3 length: 14 residues. CDR3 sequence reads: CASSIRTGNTEAFF. The CDR3 nucleotides are TGTGCCAGTAGTATCCGGACAGGGAACACTGAAGCTTTCTTT.

This chain connects TRBV14 to TRBJ1-5; weak D call: TRBD1 (6 bases). Trimming removed 6 bases from V and 4 bases from J, with 13 bases in between. Germline CDR1 and CDR2: SGHDN and FVKESK. The CDR3 length is 14 residues. The CDR3 loop reads CASRTGTENQPQHF. Here the CDR3 DNA reads TGTGCCAGCAGAACAGGGACCGAAAATCAGCCCCAGCATTTT.

The rearrangement joins TRBV29-1 to TRBJ2-5; the match to TRBD2 covers 8 bases. Unmatched junction bases numbered 4, after V lost 8 bases and J lost 5 bases. The CDR3 extends over 11 amino acids. Germline V lookup: CDR1 SQVTM, CDR2 ANQGSEA. Here the CDR3 reads CSSGGRETQYF. In nucleotides, the CDR3 is TGCAGCTCGGGGGGGCGGGAGACCCAGTACTTC.

This sequence joins TRBV4-2 and TRBJ2-1; 9 bases fit TRBD1. Per germline, CDR1 LGHNA and CDR2 YNFKEQ. V lost 1 base, J lost 5 bases, and 3 bases stayed unmatched. This CDR3 contains 15 residues. The CDR3 region has the DNA TGTGCCAGCAGCCAAGTTGGGACAGGGAACAATGAGCAGTTCTTC. Translated, it gives CASSQVGTGNNEQFF.

The genes are TRBV6-4 and TRBJ1-2; no clear D. Germline V gene lookup returns CDR1 MRHNA and CDR2 SNTAGT. This CDR3 region has 13 residues. V was clipped by 8 bases and J by 8 bases, with 18 bases between them. CDR3 sequence: CASSLSPEAGYTF. In DNA, the CDR3 is TGTGCCAGCTCCCTTTCGCCCGAAGCGGGCTACACCTTC.

This clone occurred once. Mismatch with germline at one junction end may stem from a read error. The rearrangement joins TRBV7-2 to TRBJ2-5; 10 nucleotides match TRBD2. CDR1 and CDR2 (germline): SGHTA, FQGNSA. The CDR3 totals 16 residues. The CDR3 loop is CAGSLESSGSWETQYF. The CDR3 nucleotides are TGTGCCGGCAGCTTAGAGTCTAGCGGGAGTTGGGAGACCCAGTACTTC. Supplemented by reference TRBV7-2 and TRBJ2-5, the full variable domain reads GAGVSQSPSNKVTEKGKDVELRCDPISGHTALYWYRQSLGQGLEFLIYFQGNSAPDKSGLPSDRFSAERTGGSVSTLTIQRTQQEDSAVYLCAGSLESSGSWETQYFGPGTRLLVL.

As DNA, the CDR3 is TGCGCCAGCATCGCGCGAGGGGGGGGCAATGAGCAGTTCTTC. Its translation is CASIARGGGNEQFF. The V gene is TRBV5-1, the J gene TRBJ2-1, with D possibly TRBD2 on 7 matching bases. The CDR3 is 14 residues long. V shed 6 bases and J shed 6 bases, with 16 bases lying between them. Germline CDR1 and CDR2: SGHRS and YFSETQ.

This rearrangement joins TRBV6-1 to TRBJ2-3; 10 nucleotides line up with TRBD2. J was trimmed by 0 bases and V by 4 bases; bases with no gene match: 4. The CDR3 consists of 16 residues. The germline V gene has CDR1 MNHNS and CDR2 SASEGT. The CDR3 DNA sequence: TGTGCCAGCAGTGCATTGACTAGCGGGAGCACAGATACGCAGTATTTT. Translated: CASSALTSGSTDTQYF.